This is a list of T cell receptor beta chains from one sample in a study of blood T cell repertoires in COVID-19. The data were produced by immunoSEQ multiplex PCR, yet TCRdb's version contains in-frame clones alone and is incomplete. The sample includes some 310,000 clones, 90% of them seen just once. The sample consisted of peripheral blood. These receptors came from a middle-aged woman with COVID-19, enrolled during active disease. Each CDR3 is given with its conserved first and last residue. The order of the fields is V gene, J gene, CDR3 protein.

V gene: TRBV11-2; J gene: TRBJ1-1; CDR3 protein: CASSFSRWGAEAFF
V gene: TRBV24-1; J gene: TRBJ2-1; CDR3 protein: CATSDKHSASSGSGYNEQFF
V gene: TRBV11-2; J gene: TRBJ1-2; CDR3 protein: CASSEGQGVDYGYTF
V gene: TRBV4-3; J gene: TRBJ1-2; CDR3 protein: CASSQETGWDYGYTF
V gene: TRBV19; J gene: TRBJ1-6; CDR3 protein: CASSGRGSPLHF
V gene: TRBV7-9; J gene: TRBJ1-4; CDR3 protein: CASSPGLSNEKLFF
V gene: TRBV5-4; J gene: TRBJ1-3; CDR3 protein: CASSARDRTTGNTIYF
V gene: TRBV7-2; J gene: TRBJ1-1; CDR3 protein: CASSPPDRGLTEAFF
V gene: TRBV4-3; J gene: TRBJ1-6; CDR3 protein: CASSQDARGGNSPLHF
V gene: TRBV5-8; J gene: TRBJ2-1; CDR3 protein: CASSWGDRAAGNEQFF
V gene: TRBV5-1; J gene: TRBJ1-2; CDR3 protein: CASSSTMTGSTFPGGYTF
V gene: TRBV19; J gene: TRBJ1-5; CDR3 protein: CASRGGQGNSNQPQHF
V gene: TRBV3-1/TRBV3-2; J gene: TRBJ1-2; CDR3 protein: CASSSTVRLFNYGYTF
V gene: TRBV6-5; J gene: TRBJ2-7; CDR3 protein: CASSYSGLRGEHEQYF
V gene: TRBV30; J gene: TRBJ1-5; CDR3 protein: CAWSVGGNQPQHF
V gene: TRBV4-3; J gene: TRBJ2-7; CDR3 protein: CAPQNRGLGEQYF
V gene: TRBV27; J gene: TRBJ1-4; CDR3 protein: CASSLGQGVEKLFF
V gene: TRBV19; J gene: TRBJ2-1; CDR3 protein: CASSLLTSGSSYNEQFF
V gene: TRBV27; J gene: TRBJ1-4; CDR3 protein: CASSLLGSANEKLFF
V gene: TRBV7-3; J gene: TRBJ2-1; CDR3 protein: CASSLLAGANNEQFF